The clone carrying this T cell receptor beta chain has a count of ten or more. Its target is not known. This sample was included in a study of T cells in Graves' hyperthyroidism and ophthalmopathy. Whole-study context: Once the initial diagnosis was made, peripheral blood was obtained before any treatment.

Template material for amplifying TCR beta CDR3 regions consisted of RNA transcripts. Using the HTBI primer set, a first-round RT-PCR was run on the TCR CDR3. Each CDR3 protein gets one entry after TCRdb re-called the multiplex PCR reads with MiXCR. The data contain about 590,000 distinct CDR3 sequences, less than 20% of them seen just once; the ten biggest clones take up approximately 7.4%. Whole-study findings and limits: Progression to ophthalmopathy was predicted a median of approximately seven months early.

Material: blood. This receptor was obtained from a woman aged 25 to 39 with Graves' hyperthyroidism.

The CDR3 sequence is CASSFQGSNEQYF. CDR3 nucleotides: TGTGCCAGCAGCTTTCAGGGTTCCAACGAGCAGTACTTC. The rearrangement links TRBV7-2 to TRBJ2-7; D is perhaps TRBD1 (5 bases). The CDR3 spans 13 residues. The germline V and J ends were trimmed by 3 bases and 5 bases, with 11 bases remaining between them. CDR1 is SGHTA and CDR2 is FQGNSA in the germline V gene.